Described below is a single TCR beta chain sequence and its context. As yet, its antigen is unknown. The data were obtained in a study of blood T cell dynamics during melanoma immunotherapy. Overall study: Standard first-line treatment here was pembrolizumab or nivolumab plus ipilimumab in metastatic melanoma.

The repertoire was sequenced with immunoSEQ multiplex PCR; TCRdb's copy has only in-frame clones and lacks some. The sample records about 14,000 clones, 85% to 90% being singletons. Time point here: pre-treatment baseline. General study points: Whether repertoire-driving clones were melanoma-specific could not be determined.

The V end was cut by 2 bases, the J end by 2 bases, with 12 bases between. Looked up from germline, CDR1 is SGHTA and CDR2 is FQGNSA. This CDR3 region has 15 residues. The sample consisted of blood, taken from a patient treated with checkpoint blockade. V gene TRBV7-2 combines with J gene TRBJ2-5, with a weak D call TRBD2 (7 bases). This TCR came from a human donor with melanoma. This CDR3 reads CASSLWGGAQETQYF. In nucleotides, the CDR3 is TGTGCCAGCAGCTTATGGGGGGGCGCTCAAGAGACCCAGTACTTC.